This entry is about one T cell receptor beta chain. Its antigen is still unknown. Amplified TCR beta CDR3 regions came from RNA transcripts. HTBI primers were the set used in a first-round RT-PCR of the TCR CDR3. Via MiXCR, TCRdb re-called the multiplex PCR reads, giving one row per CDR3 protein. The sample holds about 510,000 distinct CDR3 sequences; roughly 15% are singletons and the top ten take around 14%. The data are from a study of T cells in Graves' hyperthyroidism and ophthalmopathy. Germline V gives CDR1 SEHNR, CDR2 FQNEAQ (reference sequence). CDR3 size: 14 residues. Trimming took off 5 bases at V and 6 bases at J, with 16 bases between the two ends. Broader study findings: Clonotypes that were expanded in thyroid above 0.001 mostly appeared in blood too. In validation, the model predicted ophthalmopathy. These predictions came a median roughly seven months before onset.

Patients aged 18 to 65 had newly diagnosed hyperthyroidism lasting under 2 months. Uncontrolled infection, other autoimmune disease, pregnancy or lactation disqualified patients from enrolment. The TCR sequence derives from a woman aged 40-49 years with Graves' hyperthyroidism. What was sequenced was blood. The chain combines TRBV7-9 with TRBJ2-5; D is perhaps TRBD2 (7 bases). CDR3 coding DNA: TGTGCCAGCAGCCTAGGGGGGGGGAGACAGACCCAGTACTTC. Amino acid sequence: CASSLGGGRQTQYF. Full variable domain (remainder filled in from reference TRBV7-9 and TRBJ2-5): DTGVSQNPRHKITKRGQNVTFRCDPISEHNRLYWYRQTLGQGPEFLTYFQNEAQLEKSRLLSDRFSAERPKGSFSTLEIQRTEQGDSAMYLCASSLGGGRQTQYFGPGTRLLVL.